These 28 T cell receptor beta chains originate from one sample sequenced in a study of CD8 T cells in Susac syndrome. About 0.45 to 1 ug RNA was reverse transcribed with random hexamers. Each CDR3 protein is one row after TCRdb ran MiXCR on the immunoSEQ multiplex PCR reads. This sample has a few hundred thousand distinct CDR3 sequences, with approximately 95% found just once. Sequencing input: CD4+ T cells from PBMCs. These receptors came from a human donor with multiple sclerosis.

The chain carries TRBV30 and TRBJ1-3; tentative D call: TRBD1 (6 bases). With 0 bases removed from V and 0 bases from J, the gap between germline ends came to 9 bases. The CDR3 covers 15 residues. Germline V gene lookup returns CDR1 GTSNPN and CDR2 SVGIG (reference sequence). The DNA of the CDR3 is TGTGCCTGGAGTGTGGGGGACACCTCTGGAAACACCATATATTTT. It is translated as CAWSVGDTSGNTIYF. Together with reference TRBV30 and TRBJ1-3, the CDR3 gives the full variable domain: SQTIHQWPATLVQPVGSPLSLECTVEGTSNPNLYWYRQAAGRGLQLLFYSVGIGQISSEVPQNLSASRPQDRQFILSSKKLLLSDSGFYLCAWSVGDTSGNTIYFGEGSWLTVV.

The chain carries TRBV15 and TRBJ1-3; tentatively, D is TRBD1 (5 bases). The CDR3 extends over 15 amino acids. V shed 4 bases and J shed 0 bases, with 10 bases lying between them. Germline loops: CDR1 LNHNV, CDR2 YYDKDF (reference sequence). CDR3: CATSTGPNSGNTIYF. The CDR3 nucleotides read TGTGCCACCAGCACAGGGCCGAACTCTGGAAACACCATATATTTT.

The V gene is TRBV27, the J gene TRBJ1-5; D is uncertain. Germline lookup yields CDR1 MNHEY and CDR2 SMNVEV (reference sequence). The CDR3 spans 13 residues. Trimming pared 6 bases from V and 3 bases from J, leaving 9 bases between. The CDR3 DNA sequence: TGTGCCAGCAGGTACAGATACAATCAGCCCCAGCATTTT. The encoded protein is CASRYRYNQPQHF.

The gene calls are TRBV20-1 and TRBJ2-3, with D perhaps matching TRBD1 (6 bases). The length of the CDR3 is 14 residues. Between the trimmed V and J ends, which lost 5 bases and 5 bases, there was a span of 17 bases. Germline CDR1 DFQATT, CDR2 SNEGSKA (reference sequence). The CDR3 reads CSASNRVILDTQYF. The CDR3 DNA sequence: TGCAGTGCTTCTAACAGGGTAATATTAGATACGCAGTATTTT.

CDR3 nucleotides: TGTGCCACCAGCAGAGATCGGGTAGCGGGGTACAATGAGCAGTTCTTC. This translates into CATSRDRVAGYNEQFF. The chain couples TRBV15 to TRBJ2-1; TRBD2 agrees at 8 bases. Germline CDR1 LNHNV, CDR2 YYDKDF (reference sequence). CDR3 length equals 16 residues. J gave up 4 bases and V 0 bases, and 5 bases lay outside the gene matches. The full variable domain, its missing parts supplied by reference TRBV15 and TRBJ2-1, is DAMVIQNPRYQVTQFGKPVTLSCSQTLNHNVMYWYQQKSSQAPKLLFHYYDKDFNNEADTPDNFQSRRPNTSFCFLDIRSPGLGDTAMYLCATSRDRVAGYNEQFFGPGTRLTVL.

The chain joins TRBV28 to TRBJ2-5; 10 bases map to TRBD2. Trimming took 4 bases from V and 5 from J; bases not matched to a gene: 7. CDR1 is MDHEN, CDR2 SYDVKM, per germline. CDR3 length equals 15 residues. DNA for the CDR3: TGTGCCAGCAGTTCGTCTAGCGGGAGTGTCGAGACCCAGTACTTC. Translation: CASSSSSGSVETQYF.

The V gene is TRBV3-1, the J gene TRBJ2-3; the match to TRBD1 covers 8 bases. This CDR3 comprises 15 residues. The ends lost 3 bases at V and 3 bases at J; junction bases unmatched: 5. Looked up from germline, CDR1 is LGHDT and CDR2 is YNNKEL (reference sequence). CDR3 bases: TGTGCCAGCAGCCAGGGGACAGGTTGGACAGATACGCAGTATTTT. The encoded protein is CASSQGTGWTDTQYF.

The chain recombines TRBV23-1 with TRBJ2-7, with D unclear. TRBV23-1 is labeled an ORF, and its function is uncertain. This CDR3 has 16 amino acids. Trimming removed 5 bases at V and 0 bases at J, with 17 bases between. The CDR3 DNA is TGCGCCAGCAGTAACCCCTCTTACCCGAGCTCCTACGAGCAGTACTTC. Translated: CASSNPSYPSSYEQYF.

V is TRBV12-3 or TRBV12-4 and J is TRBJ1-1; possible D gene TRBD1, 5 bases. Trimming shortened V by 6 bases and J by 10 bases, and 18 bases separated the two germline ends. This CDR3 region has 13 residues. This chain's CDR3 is CASSSGAVQGAFF. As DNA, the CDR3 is TGTGCCAGCAGCTCTGGGGCGGTTCAGGGAGCTTTCTTT.

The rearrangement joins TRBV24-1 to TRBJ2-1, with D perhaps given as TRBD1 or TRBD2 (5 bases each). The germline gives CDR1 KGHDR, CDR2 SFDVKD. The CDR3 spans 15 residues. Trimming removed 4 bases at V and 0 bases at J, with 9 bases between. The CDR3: CATSDRESSYNEQFF. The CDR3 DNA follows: TGTGCCACCAGTGACAGGGAGAGCTCCTACAATGAGCAGTTCTTC.

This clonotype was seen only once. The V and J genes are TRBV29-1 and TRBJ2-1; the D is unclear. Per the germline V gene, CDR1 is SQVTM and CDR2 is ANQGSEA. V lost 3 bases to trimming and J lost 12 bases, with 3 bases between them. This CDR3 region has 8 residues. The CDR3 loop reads CSVEGQFF. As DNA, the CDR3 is TGCAGCGTTGAGGGGCAGTTCTTC.

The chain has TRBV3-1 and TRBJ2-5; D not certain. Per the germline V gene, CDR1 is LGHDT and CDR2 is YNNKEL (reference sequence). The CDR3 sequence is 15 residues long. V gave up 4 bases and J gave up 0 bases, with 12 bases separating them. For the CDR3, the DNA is TGTGCCAGCAGCCCCAACGTGGGGTACCAAGAGACCCAGTACTTC. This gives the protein CASSPNVGYQETQYF.

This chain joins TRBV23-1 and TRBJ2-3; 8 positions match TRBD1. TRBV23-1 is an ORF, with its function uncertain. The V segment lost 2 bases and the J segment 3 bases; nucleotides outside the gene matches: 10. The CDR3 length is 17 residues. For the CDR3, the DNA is TGCGCCAGCAGTCAACCGTTCACAGGGGGTGGTACAGATACGCAGTATTTT. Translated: CASSQPFTGGGTDTQYF.

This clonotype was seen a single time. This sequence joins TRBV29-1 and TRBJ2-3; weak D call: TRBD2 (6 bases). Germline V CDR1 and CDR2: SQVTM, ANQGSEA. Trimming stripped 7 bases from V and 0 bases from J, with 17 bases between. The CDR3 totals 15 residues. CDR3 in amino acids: CSGQRAGTSTDTQYF. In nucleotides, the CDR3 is TGCAGCGGTCAGCGTGCAGGGACTAGCACAGATACGCAGTATTTT.

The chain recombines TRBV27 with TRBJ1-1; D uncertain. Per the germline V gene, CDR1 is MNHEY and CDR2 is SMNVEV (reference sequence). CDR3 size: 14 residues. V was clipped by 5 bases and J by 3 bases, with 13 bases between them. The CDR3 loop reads CASSPQTTHTEAFF. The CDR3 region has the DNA TGTGCCAGCAGTCCTCAGACAACGCACACTGAAGCTTTCTTT.

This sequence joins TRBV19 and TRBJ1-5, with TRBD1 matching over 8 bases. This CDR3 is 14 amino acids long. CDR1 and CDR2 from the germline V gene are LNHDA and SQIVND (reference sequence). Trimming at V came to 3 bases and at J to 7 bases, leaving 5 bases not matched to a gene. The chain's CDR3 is CASSMGQVEQPQHF. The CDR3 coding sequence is TGTGCCAGTAGTATGGGACAGGTAGAGCAGCCCCAGCATTTT.

The CDR3 nucleotides are TGCGCCAGCAGCTTGCCCCTAGCGGGGGTTGGGGAGACCCAGTACTTC. This sequence encodes CASSLPLAGVGETQYF. The chain uses TRBV5-1 and TRBJ2-5; 10 bases are shared with TRBD2. Germline CDR1 SGHRS, CDR2 YFSETQ. V shed 1 base, J shed 5 bases, and the junction held 8 bases outside the gene matches. The CDR3 consists of 16 residues.

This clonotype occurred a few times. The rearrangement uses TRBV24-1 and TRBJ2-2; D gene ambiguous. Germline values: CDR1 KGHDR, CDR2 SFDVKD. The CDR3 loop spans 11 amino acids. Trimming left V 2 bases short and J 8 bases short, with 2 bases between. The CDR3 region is CATSDSGELFF. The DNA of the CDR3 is TGTGCCACCAGTGATTCTGGGGAGCTGTTTTTT.

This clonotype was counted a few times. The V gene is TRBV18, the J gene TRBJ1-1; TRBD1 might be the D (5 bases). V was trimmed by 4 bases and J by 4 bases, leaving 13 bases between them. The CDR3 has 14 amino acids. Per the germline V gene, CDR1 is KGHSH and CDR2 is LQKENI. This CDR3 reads CASSLTVQGTEAFF. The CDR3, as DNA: TGTGCCAGCTCACTAACGGTGCAGGGCACTGAAGCTTTCTTT.

CDR3 amino acids: CASSLKTNTEAFF. The DNA for the CDR3 is TGTGCCAGCAGCTTAAAGACGAACACTGAAGCTTTCTTT. This chain connects TRBV7-3 to TRBJ1-1; no clear D. The CDR3 totals 13 residues. V lost 1 base, J lost 1 base, and 4 bases lay in between. Germline V gene lookup returns CDR1 SGHTA and CDR2 FQGTGA.

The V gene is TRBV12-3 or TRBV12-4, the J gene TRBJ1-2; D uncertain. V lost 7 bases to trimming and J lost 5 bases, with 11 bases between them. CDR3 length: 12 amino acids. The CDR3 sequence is CASTRDGYGYTF. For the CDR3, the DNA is TGTGCCAGCACCCGCGATGGATATGGCTACACCTTC.

The CDR3 DNA sequence: TGTGCCAGCAGTACAGCCTACACAGATACGCAGTATTTT. This sequence encodes CASSTAYTDTQYF. This rearrangement joins TRBV6-6 to TRBJ2-3; D is unclear. V was clipped by 5 bases and J by 2 bases, with 8 bases between them. Germline-derived CDR1 and CDR2 are MNHNY and SVGAGI (reference sequence). The CDR3 covers 13 residues.

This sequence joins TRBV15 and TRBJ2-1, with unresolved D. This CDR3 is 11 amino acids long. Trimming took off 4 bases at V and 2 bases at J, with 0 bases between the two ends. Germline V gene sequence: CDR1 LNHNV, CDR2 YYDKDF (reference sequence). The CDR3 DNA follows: TGTGCCACCAGCACCTACAATGAGCAGTTCTTC. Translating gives CATSTYNEQFF.

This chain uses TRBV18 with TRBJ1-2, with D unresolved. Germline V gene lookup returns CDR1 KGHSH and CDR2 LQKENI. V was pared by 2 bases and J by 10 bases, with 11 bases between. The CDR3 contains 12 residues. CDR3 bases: TGTGCCAGCTCACCAGTAGAGACCGCCTACACCTTC. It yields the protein CASSPVETAYTF.

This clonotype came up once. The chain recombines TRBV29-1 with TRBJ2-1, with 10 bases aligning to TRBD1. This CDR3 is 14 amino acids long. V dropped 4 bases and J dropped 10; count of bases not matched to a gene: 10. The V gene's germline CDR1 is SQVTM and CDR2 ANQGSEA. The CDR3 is CSVAGTGVLGEQFF. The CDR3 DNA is TGCAGCGTTGCGGGGACAGGGGTCCTTGGCGAGCAGTTCTTC.

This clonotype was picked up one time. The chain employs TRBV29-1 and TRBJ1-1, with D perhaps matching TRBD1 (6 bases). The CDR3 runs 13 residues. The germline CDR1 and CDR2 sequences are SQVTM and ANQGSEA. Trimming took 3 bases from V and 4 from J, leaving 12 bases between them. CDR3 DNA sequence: TGCAGCGTTGATGAAGGGGGTCCCACTGAAGCTTTCTTT. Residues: CSVDEGGPTEAFF.

The CDR3, as DNA: TGTGCCAGCAGCTTGGCCCGGACAACCTACGAGCAGTACTTC. Its translation: CASSLARTTYEQYF. The chain couples TRBV5-6 to TRBJ2-7; D possibly corresponds to TRBD1 (5 bases). CDR1 is SGHDT, CDR2 YYEEEE, per germline. The CDR3 extends over 14 amino acids. V dropped 0 bases and J dropped 2 bases, with 9 bases sitting between them.

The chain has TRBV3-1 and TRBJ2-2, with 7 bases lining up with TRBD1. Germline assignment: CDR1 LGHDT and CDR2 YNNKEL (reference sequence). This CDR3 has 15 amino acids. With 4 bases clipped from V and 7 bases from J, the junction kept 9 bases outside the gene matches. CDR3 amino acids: CASSPRQGWGGELFF. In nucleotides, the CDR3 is TGTGCCAGCAGCCCGCGACAGGGATGGGGCGGGGAGCTGTTTTTT.